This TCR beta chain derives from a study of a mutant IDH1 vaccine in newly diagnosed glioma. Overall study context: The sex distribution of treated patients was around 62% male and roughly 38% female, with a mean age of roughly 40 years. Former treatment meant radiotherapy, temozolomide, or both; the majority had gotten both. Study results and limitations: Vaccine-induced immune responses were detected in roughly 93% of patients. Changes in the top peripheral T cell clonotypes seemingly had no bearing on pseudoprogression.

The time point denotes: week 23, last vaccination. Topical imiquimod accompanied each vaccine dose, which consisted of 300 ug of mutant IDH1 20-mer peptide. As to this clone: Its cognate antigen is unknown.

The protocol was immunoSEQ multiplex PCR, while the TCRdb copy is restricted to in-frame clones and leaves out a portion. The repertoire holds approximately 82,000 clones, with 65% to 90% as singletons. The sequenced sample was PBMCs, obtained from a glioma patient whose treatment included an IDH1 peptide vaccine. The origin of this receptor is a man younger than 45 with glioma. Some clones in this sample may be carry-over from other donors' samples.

DNA for the CDR3: TGCGCCAGCAGCCTGTCCGACACTGAAGCTTTCTTT. Its protein product is CASSLSDTEAFF. The chain recombines TRBV5-1 with TRBJ1-1, with no clear D. Germline V gene sequence: CDR1 SGHRS, CDR2 YFSETQ. The CDR3 extends over 12 amino acids. V was shortened by 4 bases and J by 3 bases, with 7 bases between the two germline ends.